The 21 T cell receptor beta chains below all came from one sample that was sequenced in a study of control samples from healthy donors and cancer patients. Profiling relied on immunoSEQ multiplex PCR, and the TCRdb table lists in-frame clones only, not all of them. The table records approximately 150,000 clones, under 95% of them present only once. Sequenced sample: blood. The receptors were sampled from a man younger than 35 in good health.

This clone is a singleton in its sample. This chain links TRBV3-1 (or the pseudogene TRBV3-2) with TRBJ2-5; TRBD2 is a possible D gene (6 bases). Germline CDR1 LGHDT, CDR2 YNNKEL (reference sequence). V was trimmed by 2 bases and J by 5 bases, leaving 12 bases between them. The CDR3 is 14 amino acids. The CDR3: CASSQSLATETQYF. The DNA for the CDR3 is TGTGCCAGCAGCCAAAGCCTAGCGACGGAGACCCAGTACTTC.

The J gene is TRBJ2-2, the V gene TRBV2; 8 bases align to TRBD1. The germline V gene has CDR1 SNHLY and CDR2 FYNNEI. The CDR3 loop spans 17 amino acids. The V segment lost 0 bases and the J segment 0 bases; nucleotides outside the gene matches: 3. The CDR3: CASSEADRDANTGELFF. CDR3 nucleotides: TGTGCCAGCAGTGAAGCGGACAGGGACGCGAACACCGGGGAGCTGTTTTTT.

The chain has TRBV3-1 (or the pseudogene TRBV3-2) and TRBJ1-2; 10 bases match TRBD1. The CDR3 has 14 amino acids. V shed 5 bases and J 3 bases; nucleotides not matched to a gene: 3. Germline CDR1 LGHDT, CDR2 YNNKEL (reference sequence). The CDR3 region has the DNA TGTGCCAGCAGCTCCGGGACAGGGGACTATGGCTACACCTTC. It encodes CASSSGTGDYGYTF.

The chain combines TRBV24-1 with TRBJ2-5, with a weak D call TRBD1 (6 bases). The CDR3 has 14 residues. CDR1 KGHDR and CDR2 SFDVKD come from the germline V gene. The V and J ends lost 5 bases and 2 bases respectively, with 11 bases between them. The DNA of the CDR3 is TGTGCCACCAGTGCCTCGGACAGACAAGAGACCCAGTACTTC. This translates into CATSASDRQETQYF.

This clone appeared a single time. The chain is built from TRBV5-1 and TRBJ2-3; possibly TRBD1 for D (5 bases). Trimming shortened V by 4 bases and J by 2 bases, and 14 bases separated the two germline ends. Germline V gene lookup returns CDR1 SGHRS and CDR2 YFSETQ. CDR3 length: 15 residues. The CDR3 reads CASSPHGADTDTQYF. In nucleotides, the CDR3 is TGCGCCAGCAGCCCGCATGGGGCGGACACAGATACGCAGTATTTT.

The V gene is TRBV6-1, the J gene TRBJ1-3, with D hard to call. Between the trimmed V and J ends, which lost 7 bases and 0 bases, there was a span of 10 bases. The germline V gene has CDR1 MNHNS and CDR2 SASEGT. This CDR3 contains 14 residues. The CDR3 sequence is CASTSSSSGNTIYF. CDR3 bases: TGTGCCAGCACCTCCAGTAGCTCTGGAAACACCATATATTTT.

This chain joins TRBV6-5 and TRBJ1-1, with no clear D. Germline-derived CDR1 and CDR2 are MNHEY and SVGAGI. The CDR3 length is 12 residues. V lost 5 bases and J 8 bases, leaving 12 bases between the germline ends. The CDR3 loop is CASSHSVAEAFF. CDR3 DNA sequence: TGTGCCAGCAGTCATTCCGTGGCAGAAGCTTTCTTT.

The chain has TRBV6-5 and TRBJ1-3; the D is unclear. This CDR3 is 14 amino acids long. V was cut by 7 bases and J by 1 base, with 11 bases left in between. CDR1 and CDR2 from the germline V gene are MNHEY and SVGAGI. CDR3 coding DNA: TGTGCCAGCACCTCTGGGATTTCTGGAAACACCATATATTTT. Its translation is CASTSGISGNTIYF.

V is TRBV29-1 and J is TRBJ1-1; D might be TRBD1 (6 bases). The CDR3 spans 12 residues. CDR1 SQVTM and CDR2 ANQGSEA come from the germline V gene. V lost 7 bases to trimming and J lost 1 base, with 10 bases between them. The CDR3 DNA reads as TGCAGCGGAGGGGGGGCGAACACTGAAGCTTTCTTT. It encodes CSGGGANTEAFF.

This rearrangement joins TRBV6-2 or TRBV6-3 to TRBJ2-7; D gene unclear. The germline gives CDR1 MNHEY, CDR2 SVGEGT. Trimming shortened V by 0 bases and J by 1 base, and 16 bases separated the two germline ends. The CDR3 loop spans 17 amino acids. The CDR3 loop reads CASSYSPRLMGSYEQYF. In DNA, the CDR3 is TGTGCCAGCAGTTACTCTCCTCGTCTTATGGGTTCCTACGAGCAGTACTTC.

This clone was recorded once. This chain uses TRBV11-2 with TRBJ2-7, with D perhaps given as TRBD1 or TRBD2 (5 bases each). The CDR3 consists of 14 residues. Trimming pared 0 bases from V and 7 bases from J, leaving 13 bases between. Germline assignment: CDR1 SGHAT and CDR2 FQNNGV. In DNA, the CDR3 is TGTGCCAGCAGCTTAGATCCAGGGAGCTGGGAGCAGTACTTC. It codes for CASSLDPGSWEQYF.

The chain carries TRBV12-5 and TRBJ2-7, with 7 nucleotides matching TRBD1. The CDR3 is made up of 14 amino acids. The V gene's germline CDR1 is LGHNT and CDR2 FRNRAP. V lost 6 bases and J lost 2; bases outside the gene matches: 7. The chain's CDR3 is CASGSGTETYEQYF. The CDR3 bases are TGTGCTAGTGGGTCCGGGACAGAGACCTACGAGCAGTACTTC.

The chain's CDR3 is CASSQDFAGFGNTIYF. The DNA for the CDR3 is TGTGCCAGCAGCCAAGATTTTGCGGGGTTTGGAAACACCATATATTTT. The chain links TRBV3-1 (or the pseudogene TRBV3-2) to TRBJ1-3; D uncertain. V lost 0 bases to trimming and J lost 3 bases, with 12 bases between them. The CDR3 length is 16 residues. The germline CDR1 and CDR2 sequences are LGHDT and YNNKEL (reference sequence).

The rearrangement uses TRBV20-1 and TRBJ2-7, with 7 bases lining up with TRBD1. The germline gives CDR1 DFQATT, CDR2 SNEGSKA (reference sequence). The length of the CDR3 is 11 residues. Trimming removed 5 bases from V and 4 bases from J; junction bases left unmatched: 2. CDR3 loop: CSAPRGYEQYF. CDR3 coding DNA: TGCAGTGCTCCCAGGGGGTACGAGCAGTACTTC.

The rearrangement links TRBV4-1 to TRBJ1-3; 8 nucleotides match TRBD1. Germline CDR1 and CDR2: MGHRA and YSYEKL. This CDR3 has 15 amino acids. V shed 0 bases and J 5 bases; nucleotides not matched to a gene: 3. The CDR3 sequence: CASSQEGQGRNTIYF. The CDR3 bases are TGCGCCAGCAGCCAAGAAGGACAGGGTAGAAACACCATATATTTT.

The rearrangement joins TRBV27 to TRBJ2-7; TRBD2 aligns across 8 bases. Per germline, CDR1 MNHEY and CDR2 SMNVEV (reference sequence). This CDR3 is 15 amino acids long. V trimming: 2 bases; J trimming: 4 bases; junction bases outside the gene matches: 7. CDR3 in amino acids: CASSLVAGLVYEQYF. The CDR3 nucleotides are TGTGCCAGCAGTTTAGTTGCGGGACTAGTGTACGAGCAGTACTTC.

The rearrangement joins TRBV30 to TRBJ1-3; 7 positions agree with TRBD1. This CDR3 contains 16 residues. Trimming removed 2 bases from V and 0 bases from J; junction bases left unmatched: 7. The germline CDR1 and CDR2 sequences are GTSNPN and SVGIG (reference sequence). This chain's CDR3 is CAWSRTTGLSGNTIYF. Written as DNA, the CDR3 is TGTGCCTGGAGTAGAACGACAGGGCTCTCTGGAAACACCATATATTTT.

V gene TRBV4-3 combines with J gene TRBJ2-3, with D maybe TRBD2 (5 bases). Looked up from germline, CDR1 is LGHNA and CDR2 is YSLEER. Deletions cut 0 bases from V and 1 base from J, with 14 bases between. The length of the CDR3 is 17 residues. CDR3 region: CASSQDQERAGTDTQYF. As DNA, the CDR3 is TGCGCCAGCAGCCAAGATCAGGAGCGAGCGGGCACAGATACGCAGTATTTT.

The V call is TRBV15, the J call TRBJ2-7; weak D call: TRBD1 (6 bases). Germline CDR1 and CDR2: LNHNV and YYDKDF (reference sequence). The CDR3 sequence is 14 residues long. V lost 0 bases and J lost 6, with 12 bases in between. CDR3: CATSRDLTGSEQYF. CDR3 DNA sequence: TGTGCCACCAGCAGAGATTTAACAGGGAGCGAGCAGTACTTC.

About this clone: Other DNA sequences in the sample encode the same CDR3. J is TRBJ2-1 and V is TRBV6-1; no firm D call. From germline, CDR1 is MNHNS and CDR2 SASEGT. The V end was cut by 0 bases, the J end by 0 bases, with 3 bases between. The CDR3 consists of 14 residues. The CDR3 is CASSEAGSYNEQFF. The DNA of the CDR3 is TGTGCCAGCAGTGAAGCGGGCTCCTACAATGAGCAGTTCTTC.

This chain connects TRBV2 to TRBJ2-1, with D perhaps being TRBD1 or TRBD2 (5 bases each). This CDR3 has 15 residues. Trimming took 4 bases from V and 2 from J, leaving 12 bases between them. The germline V gene encodes CDR1 SNHLY and CDR2 FYNNEI. The DNA for the CDR3 is TGTGCCAGCAGTGCGACGGTGGGGGCCTACAATGAGCAGTTCTTC. It encodes CASSATVGAYNEQFF.